These 2 T cell receptor beta chains share one sample of origin, sequenced in a study of blood T cell repertoires in COVID-19. This table comes from immunoSEQ multiplex PCR, and its TCRdb copy is limited to in-frame clones, with some not included. The profile shows some 200,000 clones, 80% to 90% of them singletons. Sequencing was performed on PBMCs or T cells enriched from blood (not recorded which). The receptors originated from a middle-aged man who had recovered from COVID-19.

This clone was counted once. The chain employs TRBV4-1 and TRBJ2-1; 10 bases map to TRBD2. The CDR3 totals 15 residues. Germline loops: CDR1 MGHRA, CDR2 YSYEKL. J was trimmed by 8 bases and V by 2 bases; bases with no gene match: 6. CDR3 coding DNA: TGCGCCAGCAGCCAATTTGAGCGGGAGGGCCATGAGCAGTTCTTC. Amino acid sequence: CASSQFEREGHEQFF.

The chain employs TRBV24-1 and TRBJ2-2, with 8 bases lining up with TRBD2. The CDR3 length is 16 residues. In germline, CDR1 is KGHDR, CDR2 SFDVKD. V was clipped by 2 bases and J by 7 bases; unmatched bases: 8. CDR3 protein: CATSDSSGGRIGELFF. The CDR3 nucleotides are TGTGCCACCAGTGATTCCTCGGGAGGGAGGATCGGGGAGCTGTTTTTT.